This TCR beta chain was captured by sequencing in a study of shared clonotypes between healthy human individuals. General observations from the study: Donor clonotype sharing was expected to depend on sequencing depth.

Germline V lookup: CDR1 LNHDA, CDR2 SQIVND (reference sequence). Germline trimming cut 5 bases from V and 5 bases from J; bases unmatched to any gene: 13. The CDR3 extends over 16 amino acids. Some clones are missing from TCRdb's copy, which holds only in-frame ones; the method was immunoSEQ multiplex PCR. The sample lists around 1.1 million clones, about 80% occurring once. In this sample, this clone turned up once. Antigen unknown. This sequence joins TRBV19 and TRBJ2-7; 9 bases match TRBD2. This sequence originates from a man between 18 and 35 years old in good health. Some clones in this sample may be carry-over from other donors' samples. Material: memory CD4+ T cells from PBMCs. Subset specified: CD45RA-negative fraction. This chain's CDR3 is CASSRDPGLASHEQYF. The CDR3 DNA follows: TGTGCCAGTAGTCGAGATCCGGGACTAGCTTCCCACGAGCAGTACTTC.